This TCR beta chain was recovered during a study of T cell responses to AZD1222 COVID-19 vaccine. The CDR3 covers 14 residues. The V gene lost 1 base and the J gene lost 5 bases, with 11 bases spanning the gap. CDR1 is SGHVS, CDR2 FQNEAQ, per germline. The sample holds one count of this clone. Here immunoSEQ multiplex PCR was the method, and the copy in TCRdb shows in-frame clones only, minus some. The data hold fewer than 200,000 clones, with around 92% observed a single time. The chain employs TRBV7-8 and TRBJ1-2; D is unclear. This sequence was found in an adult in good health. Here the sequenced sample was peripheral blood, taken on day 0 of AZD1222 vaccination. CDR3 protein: CASSLVSAEYGYTF. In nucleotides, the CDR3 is TGTGCCAGCAGCTTAGTTTCGGCAGAGTATGGCTACACCTTC.